This is a list of T cell receptor beta chains from one sample in a study of T cell responses to AZD1222 COVID-19 vaccine. Clones were read by immunoSEQ multiplex PCR, and TCRdb kept only the in-frame ones, dropping some. The table records 130,000 or so clones, 90% to 95% of them present only once. The sample consisted of peripheral blood, taken on day 0 of AZD1222 vaccination. These receptor sequences come from an adult in good health. Each CDR3 is given with its conserved first and last residue. Each record gives: CDR3 DNA, CDR3 protein, clone size, CDR3 length, J gene, D gene, V gene. A D gene is named only where the DNA matches it firmly. Not every row has a clone size; where given, it reads once, few, many or a size class.

TGCAGTGCTGCTACAGGGCGCGGCTACACCTTC CSAATGRGYTF NA 11 TRBJ1-2 NA TRBV20-1
TGTGCCAGCAGCTCAACAGGGGGCGGCACTGAAGCTTTCTTT CASSSTGGGTEAFF NA 14 TRBJ1-1 TRBD1 TRBV7-9
TGTGCCAGCAGTATCCGGGACAGGGGATTTAATGAAGCTTTCTTT CASSIRDRGFNEAFF NA 15 TRBJ1-1 TRBD1 TRBV27
TGTGCCAGCAGTGGTAGCTTCAGAAGGGAGCAGTACTTC CASSGSFRREQYF NA 13 TRBJ2-7 NA TRBV2
TGTGCCAGCTCACCACGAGGCGGGGGGATAAGCTCTGGAAACACCATATATTTT CASSPRGGGISSGNTIYF NA 18 TRBJ1-3 NA TRBV18
TGTGCCAGCAGTGAGGGAAATAGCAATCAGCCCCAGCATTTT CASSEGNSNQPQHF NA 14 TRBJ1-5 NA TRBV6-1
TGTGCCAGCAGTGAGGGGACAGGGAGAACCGGGGAGCTGTTTTTT CASSEGTGRTGELFF NA 15 TRBJ2-2 TRBD1 TRBV6-1
TGCGCCAGCAGCTGGGGGACGGCGAACACTGAAGCTTTCTTT CASSWGTANTEAFF NA 14 TRBJ1-1 NA TRBV5-1
TGTGCCAGCAGTGGCCCCGGGACAGGGGAAGGTGGCTACACCTTC CASSGPGTGEGGYTF NA 15 TRBJ1-2 TRBD1 TRBV28
TGTGCTAGTGCCCCGGACAGGGAAGAGACCCAGTACTTC CASAPDREETQYF NA 13 TRBJ2-5 TRBD1 TRBV12-5
TGCAGCGGTGAGACAGGGGTGCCTACCATGAACACTGAAGCTTTCTTT CSGETGVPTMNTEAFF few 16 TRBJ1-1 TRBD1 TRBV29-1
TGTGCCAGCAGCGTACAGGGGAACTCTGGAAACACCATATATTTT CASSVQGNSGNTIYF NA 15 TRBJ1-3 NA TRBV9
TGTGCCAGCAGCGCACAGGGCTTCTGGGGCTACACCTTC CASSAQGFWGYTF NA 13 TRBJ1-2 NA TRBV4-2
TGTGCCAGCAGCCAGGGGAAGGGGGCGAGCTATGGCTACACCTTC CASSQGKGASYGYTF NA 15 TRBJ1-2 TRBD1 TRBV3-1/TRBV3-2
TGTGCCAGCAGTTACTCGATATGGGGGCGAGGGGAAAAACTGTTTTTT CASSYSIWGRGEKLFF NA 16 TRBJ1-4 NA TRBV6-5
TGTGCCACCAGTGATGGGCTGGAAGAGACCCAGTACTTC CATSDGLEETQYF NA 13 TRBJ2-5 NA TRBV24-1
TGTGCCACCAGTGGGGGGACAGGGGGTAATTTAGATACGCAGTATTTT CATSGGTGGNLDTQYF NA 16 TRBJ2-3 TRBD1 TRBV24-1
TGTGCCAGCGGGCCTGGGGGGGTCGAGAATTCACCCCTCCACTTT CASGPGGVENSPLHF NA 15 TRBJ1-6 NA TRBV6-6
TGTGCCAGCAGCTTATCACTAGCGGGATTTGCTGATACGCAGTATTTT CASSLSLAGFADTQYF NA 16 TRBJ2-3 TRBD2 TRBV5-4
TGTGCCAGCAGCTTATCCGGACAGGGGGCAAAGACCCTCCACTTT CASSLSGQGAKTLHF NA 15 TRBJ1-6 TRBD1 TRBV11-2
TGCGCCAGCAGCCAACTAGCGGGAGGACAAGAGACCCAGTACTTC CASSQLAGGQETQYF once 15 TRBJ2-5 TRBD2 TRBV4-1
TGTGCCAGCAGTTTCGACGGGGGGTCCTACGAGCAGTACTTC CASSFDGGSYEQYF NA 14 TRBJ2-7 TRBD2 TRBV6-5
TGTGCCAGCAGCTTTTCTAACCGAGGACCGCCCCAAGAGACCCAGTACTTC CASSFSNRGPPQETQYF NA 17 TRBJ2-5 NA TRBV7-6
TGTGCCACCGACCTAGGGAAAGCGTTCTCTGGAAACACCATATATTTT CATDLGKAFSGNTIYF NA 16 TRBJ1-3 NA TRBV7-9
TGTGCCAGCAGTTTAGGACAGGGGACCGACTTCTCTGGGGCCAACGTCCTGACTTTC CASSLGQGTDFSGANVLTF NA 19 TRBJ2-6 TRBD1 TRBV28
TGTGCCAGCAGCCCTGGACGGACTTATGGCTACACCTTC CASSPGRTYGYTF NA 13 TRBJ1-2 NA TRBV7-2
TGTGCCAGCCGGGGACTAGCGGGAGACAATGAGCAGTTCTTC CASRGLAGDNEQFF NA 14 TRBJ2-1 TRBD2 TRBV7-6
TGTGCCAGCAGCCGTGGAAACACCATATATTTT CASSRGNTIYF once 11 TRBJ1-3 NA TRBV12-3/TRBV12-4
TGTGCCTTGGACAGGGGACCCTACGAGCAGTACTTC CALDRGPYEQYF NA 12 TRBJ2-7 TRBD1 TRBV30
TGTGCCAGCAGCTTATCTAGAGGGGTCACAGATACGCAGTATTTT CASSLSRGVTDTQYF NA 15 TRBJ2-3 NA TRBV11-2
TGTGCCAGCAGCTTGGAGTGGGACTCCCAGTGGAATGAGCAGTTCTTC CASSLEWDSQWNEQFF NA 16 TRBJ2-1 NA TRBV5-6
TGTGCCAGCAGCCCGAGGGGGTCGGGGTTCTACAATGAGCAGTTCTTC CASSPRGSGFYNEQFF NA 16 TRBJ2-1 NA TRBV28
TGTGCCAGCAGTCCCCGGGGAGAGGGAGGAGGCTACACCTTC CASSPRGEGGGYTF NA 14 TRBJ1-2 NA TRBV6-5
TGTGCCAGCCTACTAGCGGGAGCAGTTGAGCAGTTCTTC CASLLAGAVEQFF NA 13 TRBJ2-1 TRBD2 TRBV11-2
TGTGCCAGCAGTTTTGCTACAGGGGTCTCCTACGAGCAGTACTTC CASSFATGVSYEQYF NA 15 TRBJ2-7 TRBD1 TRBV27
TGTGCCAGCAGCCAAGACCCCGGGACTAGCGGTTCGGAGACCCAGTACTTC CASSQDPGTSGSETQYF NA 17 TRBJ2-5 TRBD2 TRBV4-2